The 13 T cell receptor beta chains in this list originate from one sample, sequenced in a study of tumor-infiltrating lymphocytes in primary liver carcinoma. TCR beta cDNA came from about 500 ng total RNA, primed with a constant-region primer. Nested multiplex PCR, run for three rounds with slightly modified ARM-PCR, yielded TCR beta libraries. It was with TRBV1-TRBV30 forward primers and a C-beta reverse primer that the first two PCR rounds were run, at approximately 10 cycles each. TCRdb redid the calling of the multiplex PCR reads with MiXCR, one entry per CDR3 protein. The sample gives about 110,000 distinct CDR3 sequences, 55% to 75% of which show up once; roughly 8.8% is in the top ten. Joint extraction of RNA and DNA used about 17-31 mg of bulk tissue that was unsorted. Sequenced material: liver tumor tissue from sampling region 1. As for subset: tumor region T1, superior pole. These receptor sequences come from a woman aged 55 to 70 with primary liver carcinoma and hepatitis B virus infection.

This clonotype was counted at least ten times. The chain joins TRBV10-2 to TRBJ1-1; TRBD1 matches 9 bases. The length of the CDR3 is 14 residues. The V segment lost 7 bases and the J segment 2 bases; nucleotides outside the gene matches: 5. Germline CDR1 reads WSHSY; CDR2 reads SAAADI. This CDR3 reads CASKEDRGNTEAFF. The CDR3 DNA reads as TGCGCCAGCAAGGAGGACAGGGGAAACACTGAAGCTTTCTTT.

The table lists this clonotype with many counts. The chain recombines TRBV30 with TRBJ1-1; 7 nucleotides line up with TRBD1. Looked up from germline, CDR1 is GTSNPN and CDR2 is SVGIG (reference sequence). This CDR3 is built from 12 residues. The trim removed 4 bases at V and 10 bases at J, leaving 9 bases unmatched. As DNA, the CDR3 is TGTGCCTGGATGAGGGGGCCAGGGGGAGCTTTCTTT. It translates to CAWMRGPGGAFF.

Details on this clonotype: With a much larger clone just one base away, this may be a read error. The CDR3 loop is CARDSLAGTNEQFF. Written as DNA, the CDR3 is TGTGCCAGGGATTCCCTAGCGGGAACAAATGAGCAGTTCTTC. The chain has TRBV6-2 or TRBV6-3 and TRBJ2-1, with 9 bases matching TRBD2. After removal of 9 bases from V and 7 bases from J, the junction contained 10 bases not matched to a gene. The CDR3 totals 14 residues. Germline V gene data show CDR1 as MNHEY and CDR2 as SVGEGT.

Many counts were recorded for this clonotype. The genes are TRBV6-6 and TRBJ1-6; D is unresolved. V gave up 7 bases and J gave up 0 bases, with 16 bases separating them. This CDR3 is 17 amino acids long. Germline loops: CDR1 MNHNY, CDR2 SVGAGI (reference sequence). CDR3 sequence reads: CASNVNRGSSYNSPLHF. In nucleotides, the CDR3 is TGTGCCAGCAACGTAAATCGCGGTAGCTCCTATAATTCACCCCTCCACTTT.

This clonotype was observed a few times. This could be a read error, since a much larger clone is one nucleotide away. The chain recombines TRBV6-5 with TRBJ1-3, with D unclear. Germline V CDR1 and CDR2: MNHEY, SVGAGI. CDR3 length: 14 amino acids. As DNA, the CDR3 is TGTGCCGGCAGTTCTCATGGAGCTGGAAACACCATATATTTT. Residues: CAGSSHGAGNTIYF.

About this clonotype: This sequence may be a read error, since a much larger clone differs from it by one base. The V gene is TRBV29-1, the J gene TRBJ2-7; D possibly corresponds to TRBD1 (5 bases). V lost 8 bases, J lost 3 bases, and 14 bases lay in between. This CDR3 spans 12 amino acids. Per germline, CDR1 SQVTM and CDR2 ANQGSEA. The CDR3 coding sequence is TGCAGCCCAAACGGACACCTCTACGAGCAGTACTTC. Protein product: CSPNGHLYEQYF.

A word on this clonotype: Mismatch with germline at one junction end may stem from a read error. This chain uses TRBV30 with TRBJ2-3, with D tentatively TRBD2 (6 bases). The CDR3 contains 14 residues. Germline loops: CDR1 GTSNPN, CDR2 SVGIG (reference sequence). The CDR3 region has the DNA TGTGCCTGGGATAGTGGGAGGTCGGCAGATATGCAGTATTTT. This codes for CAWDSGRSADMQYF.

As regards this clonotype: The CDR3 ends on some other residue instead of the conserved phenylalanine or tryptophan, so this is likely a read error. This rearrangement joins TRBV29-1 to TRBJ1-1, with D unresolved. Germline loops: CDR1 SQVTM, CDR2 ANQGSEA. V was cut by 0 bases and J by 4 bases, with 15 bases left in between. CDR3 length: 15 amino acids. CDR3 coding DNA: TGCAGCGTTGAAGATGGAGTGGAGTGGGGCACTGAAGCTTTCTTA. The encoded protein is CSVEDGVEWGTEAFL.

Many counts were recorded for this clonotype. The V call is TRBV12-3 or TRBV12-4, the J call TRBJ2-1; 11 nucleotides line up with TRBD2. The CDR3 spans 18 residues. V trimming: 5 bases; J trimming: 1 base; junction bases outside the gene matches: 10. CDR3 loop: CASSKTGGTSGSYNEQFF. In nucleotides, the CDR3 is TGTGCCAGCAGTAAAACTGGGGGGACTAGCGGATCCTACAATGAGCAGTTCTTC.

A word on this clonotype: A much bigger clone sits one base away, suggesting this may be a read error. This chain uses TRBV12-3 or TRBV12-4 with TRBJ2-7, with D hard to call. The CDR3 totals 14 residues. CDR3 sequence: CASSLFHDPYDQYF. Written as DNA, the CDR3 is TGTGCCAGCAGTTTATTCCATGACCCCTACGATCAGTACTTC.

This clonotype was detected ten times or more. The chain combines TRBV7-3 with TRBJ1-1, with 8 positions matching TRBD1. The CDR3 consists of 14 residues. Germline trimming cut 5 bases from V and 2 bases from J; bases unmatched to any gene: 4. CDR1 SGHTA and CDR2 FQGTGA come from the germline V gene. The CDR3 protein is CASSVDRGNTEAFF. CDR3 sequence (DNA): TGTGCCAGCAGCGTAGACAGGGGTAACACTGAAGCTTTCTTT.

About this clonotype: This may be a read error, as it is one base from a much larger clone. The chain has TRBV28 and TRBJ2-3, with TRBD2 identical over 7 bases. The CDR3 is 15 residues long. V dropped 2 bases and J dropped 0; count of bases not matched to a gene: 2. CDR1 is MDHEN, CDR2 SYDVKM, per germline. This CDR3 reads CASSLVGGSTDTQYF. In DNA, the CDR3 is TGTGCCAGCAGTTTAGTGGGGGGGAGCACAGATACGCAGTATTTT.

The chain carries TRBV6-4 and TRBJ2-6; 7 nucleotides match TRBD2. The J segment lost 0 bases and the V segment lost 6 bases, leaving 5 bases of the junction unmatched. This CDR3 is 16 amino acids long. CDR1 is MRHNA, CDR2 SNTAGT, per germline. The CDR3 DNA reads TGTGCCAGCAGCGCCGGGACTAACTCTGGGGCCAACGTCCTGACTTTC. It is translated as CASSAGTNSGANVLTF.